Shown below are 5 T cell receptor beta chains from a single sample sequenced in a study of regulatory T cells in long-lasting Graves disease. Regarding time point: newly diagnosed GD, antithyroid drugs for less than 3 months. The TCR library was prepared using RNA isolated from PBMCs. Building the TCR beta libraries relied on iRepertoire HTBI primers, and CDR3 regions underwent Arm-PCR. Each CDR3 protein is one row after TCRdb ran MiXCR on the multiplex PCR reads. The sample has 300,000 to 400,000 distinct CDR3 sequences; 15% to 18% are singletons. The material was peripheral blood mononuclear cells (PBMCs), obtained at new diagnosis, from a patient treated with antithyroid drugs. The receptors originated from a female donor with Graves disease.

This clonotype was picked up a small number of times. This rearrangement joins TRBV3-1 to TRBJ1-2; a weak D match, TRBD1 (5 bases). Germline V gene lookup returns CDR1 LGHDT and CDR2 YNNKEL (reference sequence). The CDR3 contains 14 residues. Deletions cut 4 bases from V and 8 bases from J, with 17 bases between. CDR3 in DNA: TGTGCCAGCAGCCGATATGACTCCAGGGACGGCTACACCTTC. Protein product: CASSRYDSRDGYTF. Combining the CDR3 with reference TRBV3-1 and TRBJ1-2 gives the whole variable domain DTAVSQTPKYLVTQMGNDKSIKCEQNLGHDTMYWYKQDSKKFLKIMFSYNNKELIINETVPNRFSPKSPDKAHLNLHINSLELGDSAVYFCASSRYDSRDGYTFGSGTRLTVV.

The V gene is TRBV29-1, the J gene TRBJ2-5, with 9 bases matching TRBD2. V dropped 5 bases and J dropped 4; count of bases not matched to a gene: 8. Germline V gives CDR1 SQVTM, CDR2 ANQGSEA. CDR3 length: 14 residues. The CDR3 DNA reads as TGCAGCGTTCGAAGTGCGGGAGGGCCAGAGACCCAGTACTTC. Protein: CSVRSAGGPETQYF.

This clonotype was recorded many times. This chain links TRBV29-1 with TRBJ1-5; D is possibly TRBD1 (5 bases). This CDR3 is built from 13 residues. The V gene's germline CDR1 is SQVTM and CDR2 ANQGSEA. Trimming left V 4 bases short and J 6 bases short, with 13 bases between. Here the CDR3 DNA reads TGCAGCGTTGGAGGGGTAGGAACTCAGCCCCAGCATTTT. It translates to CSVGGVGTQPQHF.

This clonotype was detected many times. This chain uses TRBV27 with TRBJ2-7; 7 bases fit TRBD2. Germline CDR1 is MNHEY and CDR2 is SMNVEV (reference sequence). The J segment lost 1 base and the V segment lost 5 bases, leaving 8 bases of the junction unmatched. The length of the CDR3 is 15 residues. The DNA for the CDR3 is TGTGCCAGCAGTATCACTAGCGTGGGGTCCTACGAGCAGTACTTC. Its translation is CASSITSVGSYEQYF.

Details on this clonotype: This sequence may be a read error, since a much larger clone differs from it by one base. The rearrangement uses TRBV20-1 and TRBJ2-7, with 9 bases fitting TRBD1. The CDR3 contains 15 residues. Germline CDR1 is DFQATT and CDR2 is SNEGSKA (reference sequence). The CDR3 protein is CSVRDTNRGQREQYF. CDR3 in DNA: TGCAGTGTTAGAGATACTAACAGGGGGCAGCGAGAGCAGTACTTC.